The rows below give T cell receptor beta chains drawn from one sample of a study of blood T cell repertoires in COVID-19. Sequencing was performed with immunoSEQ multiplex PCR; in TCRdb, only in-frame clones are kept and a portion is missing. The data contain 200,000 to 250,000 clones, around 90% of them singletons. The sequencing sample was made of PBMCs or T cells enriched from blood (not recorded which). The receptors were sampled from a man younger than 45 who had recovered from COVID-19. Each CDR3 is given with its conserved first and last residue. Each record gives: clone size, J gene, D gene, V gene, CDR3 DNA, CDR3 protein. A D gene is named only where the DNA matches it firmly. Only part of the rows carry a size: once, few, many, or a class if the clone is expanded.

NA | TRBJ1-5 | TRBD1 | TRBV18 | TGTGCCAGCGGGACAGGGGGTGATCAGCCCCAGCATTTT | CASGTGGDQPQHF
NA | TRBJ2-1 | NA | TRBV24-1 | TGTGCCACCAGTGATCCGGGACTGCCCTCGGATGAGCAGTTCTTC | CATSDPGLPSDEQFF
NA | TRBJ1-1 | NA | TRBV28 | TGTGCCAGCAGTTTCGTATCCGACACTGAAGCTTTCTTT | CASSFVSDTEAFF
NA | TRBJ2-3 | TRBD1 | TRBV5-1 | TGCGCCAGCAGCGGAGGACAGGGGGGGCCCCCAGATACGCAGTATTTT | CASSGGQGGPPDTQYF
NA | TRBJ2-1 | TRBD2 | TRBV15 | TGTGCCACCAGCCGGGGACTAGCGGGTAGGTACAATGAGCAGTTCTTC | CATSRGLAGRYNEQFF
NA | TRBJ2-3 | NA | TRBV7-3 | TGTGCCAGCAGCCGAATCGGAGGCCGCACAGATACGCAGTATTTT | CASSRIGGRTDTQYF
NA | TRBJ2-1 | NA | TRBV7-2 | TGTGCCAGCAGCTTATACAGGGCCAATGAGCAGTTCTTC | CASSLYRANEQFF
once | TRBJ2-7 | NA | TRBV3-1/TRBV3-2 | TGTGCCAGCAGTCAAACAGGGGGAGGGGGGTACTTC | CASSQTGGGGYF
NA | TRBJ1-2 | TRBD1 | TRBV12-3/TRBV12-4 | TGTGCCAGCAGCTGGGACAGGGACTATGGCTACACCTTC | CASSWDRDYGYTF
few | TRBJ1-2 | NA | TRBV19 | TGTGCCAGTGAAGGACTAGGCAGGGCACCTTACTATGGCTACACCTTC | CASEGLGRAPYYGYTF
NA | TRBJ1-4 | NA | TRBV7-9 | TGTGCCAGCAGCTTAGGTCTGACCTCGGGGGAACTGTTTTTT | CASSLGLTSGELFF
NA | TRBJ2-2 | NA | TRBV19 | TGTGCCAGTAGTCGGCGGGGTGGGCACGGGGAGCTGTTTTTT | CASSRRGGHGELFF
few | TRBJ1-2 | TRBD1 | TRBV4-2 | TGTGCCAGCAGCCAATACGAGACAGGGGGTTTGGGCTACACCTTC | CASSQYETGGLGYTF
once | TRBJ1-5 | NA | TRBV30 | TGTGCCTGGGCACATACCGAGAGGCAGCCCCAGCATTTT | CAWAHTERQPQHF
NA | TRBJ1-6 | NA | TRBV5-1 | TGCGCCAGCAGCGACGGGGGGATTTATTCACCCCTCCACTTT | CASSDGGIYSPLHF
NA | TRBJ2-2 | NA | TRBV3-1/TRBV3-2 | TGTGCCAGCAGCCAAGATCTCCGGAGCGCGAACACCGGGGAGCTGTTTTTT | CASSQDLRSANTGELFF
NA | TRBJ2-1 | NA | TRBV5-1 | TGCGCCAGCAGCTTGGGACAGAGCAATGAGCAGTTCTTC | CASSLGQSNEQFF
NA | TRBJ1-1 | NA | TRBV19 | TGTGCCAGTAGTATAGCACGACAGAACACTGAAGCTTTCTTT | CASSIARQNTEAFF
NA | TRBJ1-4 | TRBD1 | TRBV2 | TGTGCCAGCGAAGTAGTAGGGACAGGTTACGAAAAACTGTTTTTT | CASEVVGTGYEKLFF
few | TRBJ1-2 | NA | TRBV2 | TGTGCCAGCAGGGTTGTGGGGGGTGGCTACACCTTC | CASRVVGGGYTF
NA | TRBJ1-1 | TRBD1 | TRBV19 | TGTGCCAGTATCCCCGGGACAGGGGACCCTGAAGCTTTCTTT | CASIPGTGDPEAFF
NA | TRBJ2-3 | TRBD2 | TRBV9 | TGTGCCAGCAGCGTAGGACTAGCGGGGGGCATCGCAGATACGCAGTATTTT | CASSVGLAGGIADTQYF
NA | TRBJ2-1 | TRBD1 | TRBV27 | TGTGCCAGCAGGCTCGCACCGGGACAGAAATACAATGAGCAGTTCTTC | CASRLAPGQKYNEQFF
NA | TRBJ1-2 | TRBD1 | TRBV5-8 | TGTGCCAGCAGCTTCGGACAGGGTGTGAATGGCTACACCTTC | CASSFGQGVNGYTF
NA | TRBJ2-7 | NA | TRBV6-7 | TGTGCCAGCAGTTCCCGGGTCAGATACGAGCAGTACTTC | CASSSRVRYEQYF
NA | TRBJ2-1 | TRBD1 | TRBV9 | TGTGCCAGCAGCGTGGCGGTATTGGACAGGGTAGGTTTGAGCTCCTACAATGAGCAGTTCTTC | CASSVAVLDRVGLSSYNEQFF
NA | TRBJ1-1 | TRBD1 | TRBV18 | TGTGCCAGCCTCGACCGGACAGGGGGTAGCACTGAAGCTTTCTTT | CASLDRTGGSTEAFF
once | TRBJ1-2 | NA | TRBV7-8 | TGTGCCAGCAGCTTCGAGCTACGGGGGGACTATGGCTACACCTTC | CASSFELRGDYGYTF
NA | TRBJ2-7 | TRBD1 | TRBV27 | TGTGCCAGTTCAATGAGGGGGCATGACTACGAGCAGTACTTC | CASSMRGHDYEQYF
NA | TRBJ1-4 | NA | TRBV5-1 | TGCGCCAGCAGCTTGGGCGCGGCTAATGAAAAACTGTTTTTT | CASSLGAANEKLFF
NA | TRBJ1-2 | NA | TRBV7-5 | TGTGCCAGAAGCAGAGAAGGACAGAAATGTGGCTACACCTTC | CARSREGQKCGYTF
NA | TRBJ2-7 | TRBD2 | TRBV18 | TGTGCCAGCTCACCACGGAGCGGGGATTCCTACGAGCAGTACTTC | CASSPRSGDSYEQYF
NA | TRBJ2-5 | NA | TRBV20-1 | TGCAGTGCTAGTTCGGGATCTCCCGCCCAGTACTTC | CSASSGSPAQYF
NA | TRBJ2-4 | TRBD2 | TRBV6-2/TRBV6-3 | TGTGCCAGCAGCGCGCCGGGACTAGCGTTCCCCAAAAACATTCAGTACTTC | CASSAPGLAFPKNIQYF
NA | TRBJ1-2 | NA | TRBV2 | TGTGCCACAACACAGACTAACTATGGCTACACCTTC | CATTQTNYGYTF
NA | TRBJ1-2 | TRBD1 | TRBV19 | TGTGCCAGTAGTCTGACAGGGGGGTCCTATGGCTACACCTTC | CASSLTGGSYGYTF
NA | TRBJ1-6 | TRBD1 | TRBV27 | TGTGCCAGCAGTTTACTAGGGGGCGGGTCACCCCTCCACTTT | CASSLLGGGSPLHF
few | TRBJ2-1 | NA | TRBV3-1/TRBV3-2 | TGTGCCAGCAGCCAAGATTCCGACGCGGGAAGCTCCTACAATGAGCAGTTCTTC | CASSQDSDAGSSYNEQFF
few | TRBJ1-6 | NA | TRBV6-2/TRBV6-3 | TGTGCCAGCAGTTACGTGTCTACCAATTCATCACCCCTCCACTTT | CASSYVSTNSSPLHF
NA | TRBJ2-7 | TRBD2 | TRBV6-5 | TGTGCCATCCGAGCGGGAGTTTCCTACGAGCAGTACTTC | CAIRAGVSYEQYF
NA | TRBJ1-3 | TRBD1 | TRBV3-1/TRBV3-2 | TGTGCCAGCAGCCAAGGCGACAGGGTTTTTGGAAACACCATATATTTT | CASSQGDRVFGNTIYF
NA | TRBJ1-5 | NA | TRBV2 | TGTGCCAGCACCACTCACGGGAATCAGCCCCAGCATTTT | CASTTHGNQPQHF
NA | TRBJ2-1 | NA | TRBV3-1/TRBV3-2 | TGTGCCAGCACGATGAGCTCCTACAATGAGCAGTTCTTC | CASTMSSYNEQFF
NA | TRBJ2-7 | NA | TRBV7-2 | TGTGCCAGCAGCACCCAAGCGACCCCCGTCGGTGAGCAGTACTTC | CASSTQATPVGEQYF
NA | TRBJ2-5 | TRBD2 | TRBV28 | TGTGCCAGCATGGGCCCCGGGGGGGGTCAGGAGACCCAGTACTTC | CASMGPGGGQETQYF
NA | TRBJ1-1 | TRBD1 | TRBV10-1 | TGCGCCAGCAGTGAAAGGGTAGGGACAGGGGGCCCGAACCCTGAAGCTTTCTTT | CASSERVGTGGPNPEAFF
NA | TRBJ2-7 | NA | TRBV10-3 | TGTGCCATCAGCTCTAACTCCTACGAGCAGTACTTC | CAISSNSYEQYF
NA | TRBJ2-7 | NA | TRBV7-2 | TGTGCCAGCAGCTTAAGGCCGGTCAGGGATAACAACGAGCAGTACTTC | CASSLRPVRDNNEQYF
NA | TRBJ2-7 | TRBD1 | TRBV19 | TGTGCCAGTAGCCCGACAGGGGCCTCCGCCGAGCAGTACTTC | CASSPTGASAEQYF
NA | TRBJ1-2 | NA | TRBV2 | TGTGCCAGCAGTGCCCTACGCTATGGCTACACCTTC | CASSALRYGYTF
NA | TRBJ1-1 | TRBD1 | TRBV2 | TGTGCCAGCAGTGGGACAGGGACGACTGAAGCTTTCTTT | CASSGTGTTEAFF
NA | TRBJ1-1 | NA | TRBV3-1/TRBV3-2 | TGTGCCAGCAGCAAGAGCCAGGGCAGGGGCACTGAAGCTTTCTTT | CASSKSQGRGTEAFF
NA | TRBJ2-7 | NA | TRBV7-9 | TGTGCCAGCAGCTTAGCTCTCGAGCAGTACTTC | CASSLALEQYF